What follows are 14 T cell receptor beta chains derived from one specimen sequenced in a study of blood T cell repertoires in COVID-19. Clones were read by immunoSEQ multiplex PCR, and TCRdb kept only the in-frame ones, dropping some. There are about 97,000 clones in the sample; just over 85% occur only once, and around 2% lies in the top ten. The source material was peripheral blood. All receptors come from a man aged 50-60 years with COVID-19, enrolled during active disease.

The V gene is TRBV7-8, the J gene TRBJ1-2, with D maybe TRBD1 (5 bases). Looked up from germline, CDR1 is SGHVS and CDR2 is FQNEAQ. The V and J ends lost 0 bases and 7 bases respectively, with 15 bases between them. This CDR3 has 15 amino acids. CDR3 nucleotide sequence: TGTGCCAGCAGCTTAGCCGTGGGACCGGGGGTTGGCTACACCTTC. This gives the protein CASSLAVGPGVGYTF.

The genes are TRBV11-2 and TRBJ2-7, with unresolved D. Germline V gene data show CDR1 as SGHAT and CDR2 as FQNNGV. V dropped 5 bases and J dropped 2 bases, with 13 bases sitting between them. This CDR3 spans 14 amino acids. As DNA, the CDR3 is TGTGCCAGCAGCCGCATGGGCAAGACCTACGAGCAGTACTTC. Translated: CASSRMGKTYEQYF.

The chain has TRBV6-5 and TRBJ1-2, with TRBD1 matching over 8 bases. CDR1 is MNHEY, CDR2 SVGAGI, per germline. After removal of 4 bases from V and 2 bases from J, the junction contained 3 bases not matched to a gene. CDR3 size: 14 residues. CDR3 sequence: CASSFGQGNYGYTF. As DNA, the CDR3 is TGTGCCAGCAGTTTCGGACAGGGCAACTATGGCTACACCTTC.

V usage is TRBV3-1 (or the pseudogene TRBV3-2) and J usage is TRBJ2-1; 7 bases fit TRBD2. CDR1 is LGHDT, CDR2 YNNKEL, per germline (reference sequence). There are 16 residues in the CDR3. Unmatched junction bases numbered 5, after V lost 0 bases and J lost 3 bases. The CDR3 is CASSQDATGGYNEQFF. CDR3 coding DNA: TGTGCCAGCAGCCAAGATGCAACGGGGGGCTACAATGAGCAGTTCTTC.

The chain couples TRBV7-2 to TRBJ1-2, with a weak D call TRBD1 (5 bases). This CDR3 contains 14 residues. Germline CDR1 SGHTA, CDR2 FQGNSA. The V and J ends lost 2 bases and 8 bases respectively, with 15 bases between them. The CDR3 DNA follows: TGTGCCAGCAGCTTATTCCCAGGGTTAGTCGGCTACACCTTC. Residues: CASSLFPGLVGYTF.

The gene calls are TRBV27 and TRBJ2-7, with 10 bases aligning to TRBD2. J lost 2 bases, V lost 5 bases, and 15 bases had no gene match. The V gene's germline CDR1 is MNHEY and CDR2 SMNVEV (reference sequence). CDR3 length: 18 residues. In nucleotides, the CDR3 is TGTGCCAGCAGTCCGTATCAAATTAGCGGGGGGCCCCCCTACGAGCAGTACTTC. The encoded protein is CASSPYQISGGPPYEQYF.

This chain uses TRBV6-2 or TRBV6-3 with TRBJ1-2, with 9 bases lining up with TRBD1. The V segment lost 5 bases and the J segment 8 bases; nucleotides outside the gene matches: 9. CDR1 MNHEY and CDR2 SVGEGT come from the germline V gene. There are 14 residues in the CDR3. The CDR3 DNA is TGTGCCAGCAGTACCGGGACAGGGACTATGGGCTACACCTTC. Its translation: CASSTGTGTMGYTF.

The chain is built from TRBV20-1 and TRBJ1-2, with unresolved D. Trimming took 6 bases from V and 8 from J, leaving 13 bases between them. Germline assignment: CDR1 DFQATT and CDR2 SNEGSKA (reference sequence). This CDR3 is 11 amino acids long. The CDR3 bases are TGCAGTGCATCACCTCGGAGCGGCTACACCTTC. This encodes CSASPRSGYTF.

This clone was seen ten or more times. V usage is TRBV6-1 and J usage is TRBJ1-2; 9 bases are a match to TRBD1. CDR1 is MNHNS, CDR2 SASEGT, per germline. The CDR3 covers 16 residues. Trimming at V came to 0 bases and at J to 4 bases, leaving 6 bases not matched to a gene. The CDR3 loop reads CASSEAGQGGIYGYTF. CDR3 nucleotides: TGTGCCAGCAGTGAAGCGGGACAGGGAGGGATCTATGGCTACACCTTC.

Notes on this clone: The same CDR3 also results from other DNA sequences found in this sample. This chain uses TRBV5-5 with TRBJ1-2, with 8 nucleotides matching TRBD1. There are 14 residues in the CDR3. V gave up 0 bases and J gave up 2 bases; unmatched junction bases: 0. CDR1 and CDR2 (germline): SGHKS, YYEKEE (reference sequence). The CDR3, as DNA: TGTGCCAGCAGCTTGGGGGACAGGAACTATGGCTACACCTTC. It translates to CASSLGDRNYGYTF.

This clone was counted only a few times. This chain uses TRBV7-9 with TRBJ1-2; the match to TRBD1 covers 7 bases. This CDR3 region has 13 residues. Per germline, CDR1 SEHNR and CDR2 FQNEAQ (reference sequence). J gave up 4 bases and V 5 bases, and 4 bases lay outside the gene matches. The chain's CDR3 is CASSGGQSYGYTF. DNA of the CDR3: TGTGCCAGCAGCGGGGGACAGTCCTATGGCTACACCTTC.

The CDR3 DNA reads as TGTGCCAGCAGCCCTGACAGGGGAATGGAAGCTTTCTTT. This translates into CASSPDRGMEAFF. The chain carries TRBV7-8 and TRBJ1-1; 8 positions agree with TRBD1. V shed 5 bases and J 8 bases; nucleotides not matched to a gene: 7. Germline lookup yields CDR1 SGHVS and CDR2 FQNEAQ. CDR3 length: 13 residues.

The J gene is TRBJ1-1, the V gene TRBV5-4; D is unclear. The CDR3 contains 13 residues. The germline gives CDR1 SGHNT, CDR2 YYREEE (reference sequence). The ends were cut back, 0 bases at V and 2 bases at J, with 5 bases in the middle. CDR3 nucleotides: TGTGCCAGCAGCTTGGTGGCAAACACTGAAGCTTTCTTT. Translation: CASSLVANTEAFF.

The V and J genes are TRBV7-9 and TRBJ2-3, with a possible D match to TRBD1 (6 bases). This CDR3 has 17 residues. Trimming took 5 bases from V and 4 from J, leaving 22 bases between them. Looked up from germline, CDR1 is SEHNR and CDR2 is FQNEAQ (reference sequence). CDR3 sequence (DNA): TGTGCCAGCAGCCCTCCCCTGGCAGGGGCGCAGGCAGATACGCAGTATTTT. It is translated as CASSPPLAGAQADTQYF.